The subject of this entry is one T cell receptor beta chain. No antigen is known for it. A second PCR of roughly 7 to 11 cycles used a sample-barcoded 5' primer and a J-beta primer mix. TCRdb analysed the 5' RACE reads with MiXCR anew, one entry per CDR3 protein. The data show about 730,000 distinct CDR3 sequences, roughly 47% seen once. This specimen belongs to a study of blood T cells in healthy people across ages. General study results and limits: Without sorted subsets, naive and antigen-experienced compartments could not be conclusively compared. Possibly confounding the expanded clonotype changes was the fact that donor CMV status was unknown.

CDR1 is SGHTS and CDR2 is YDEGEE in the germline V gene. The V end was cut by 5 bases, the J end by 5 bases, with 16 bases between. This CDR3 has 14 residues. The sequence derives from a woman aged 55 to 70 in good health. The sequencing sample was made of blood. V is TRBV5-8 and J is TRBJ2-5, with D possibly being TRBD1 (5 bases). The CDR3 sequence: CASSSDTNGETQYF. The CDR3 DNA follows: TGTGCCAGCAGTTCGGACACAAACGGGGAGACCCAGTACTTC.